This TCR beta chain stems from a study of blood T cell repertoires in COVID-19. Study overall: The United States, Italy and Spain supplied acute and convalescent COVID-19 samples. T cells, B-cell-depleted T cells, or PBMCs provided the cDNA or gDNA that served as material.

V was pared by 4 bases and J by 10 bases, with 15 bases between. The CDR3 totals 13 residues. Germline V gives CDR1 SGDLS, CDR2 YYNGEE. Resolution of symptoms, clearance, or two negative PCRs was present in recovered Cohort 3 donors. The repertoire was sequenced with immunoSEQ multiplex PCR; TCRdb's copy has only in-frame clones and lacks some. The data show about 220,000 clones, about 88% seen once. The clonotype originates from a young woman who had recovered from COVID-19. The V call is TRBV9, the J call TRBJ2-1; D not resolved. Sequenced input: PBMCs or T cells enriched from blood (not recorded which). The CDR3 DNA is TGTGCCAGCAGCCCTGGGCCCTCCCAGGAGCAGTTCTTC. It codes for CASSPGPSQEQFF. Full variable domain (rest looked up from reference TRBV9 and TRBJ2-1): DSGVTQTPKHLITATGQRVTLRCSPRSGDLSVYWYQQSLDQGLQFLIQYYNGEERAKGNILERFSAQQFPDLHSELNLSSLELGDSALYFCASSPGPSQEQFFGPGTRLTVL.